This TCR beta chain stems from a study of blood T cell repertoires in COVID-19. V was clipped by 2 bases and J by 1 base, with 15 bases between them. The CDR3 covers 16 residues. Germline V gene data show CDR1 as LNHDA and CDR2 as SQIVND (reference sequence). Libraries were prepared by immunoSEQ multiplex PCR; TCRdb keeps only in-frame clonotypes and omits some of them. The table shows some 180,000 clones, with roughly 80% occurring only once. This receptor was identified in a man in his sixties who had been exposed to COVID-19. The chain carries TRBV19 and TRBJ2-7; TRBD2 is a possible D gene (6 bases). The material sequenced was PBMCs or T cells enriched from blood (not recorded which). CDR3 in amino acids: CASSITGSSFSYEQYF. Here the CDR3 DNA reads TGTGCCAGTAGTATAACCGGGAGTTCGTTTTCCTACGAGCAGTACTTC.